The subject of this entry is one TCR beta chain. These data are taken from a study of blood T cell repertoires in COVID-19. In the study overall: Collection of acute and convalescent COVID-19 samples took place in the United States, Italy and Spain. Sample material is recorded as cDNA or gDNA derived from T cells, B-cell-depleted T cells, or PBMCs.

The germline V gene encodes CDR1 LGHNA and CDR2 YNFKEQ. The CDR3 spans 16 residues. Losses at the gene ends were 3 bases for V and 2 bases for J; bases not matched to a gene: 9. Original handling: Reference gene primer amplification gave estimated nucleated cell counts. Assay used: immunoSEQ multiplex PCR; TCRdb lists only in-frame clones, some missing. D and trimming come from the DNA, and the V and J calls and clone size come from that table. Among over 400,000 clones, approximately 85% were seen once, and the ten largest hold approximately 3%. Sequences were obtained from peripheral blood. The clonotype comes from a human donor in a cohort sampled during active COVID-19. The rearrangement joins TRBV4-2 to TRBJ2-5, with TRBD1 matching 7 bases. The CDR3 DNA is TGTGCCAGCAGCCACACTCGGGACAGAGCGCAAGAGACCCAGTACTTC. Translation: CASSHTRDRAQETQYF.